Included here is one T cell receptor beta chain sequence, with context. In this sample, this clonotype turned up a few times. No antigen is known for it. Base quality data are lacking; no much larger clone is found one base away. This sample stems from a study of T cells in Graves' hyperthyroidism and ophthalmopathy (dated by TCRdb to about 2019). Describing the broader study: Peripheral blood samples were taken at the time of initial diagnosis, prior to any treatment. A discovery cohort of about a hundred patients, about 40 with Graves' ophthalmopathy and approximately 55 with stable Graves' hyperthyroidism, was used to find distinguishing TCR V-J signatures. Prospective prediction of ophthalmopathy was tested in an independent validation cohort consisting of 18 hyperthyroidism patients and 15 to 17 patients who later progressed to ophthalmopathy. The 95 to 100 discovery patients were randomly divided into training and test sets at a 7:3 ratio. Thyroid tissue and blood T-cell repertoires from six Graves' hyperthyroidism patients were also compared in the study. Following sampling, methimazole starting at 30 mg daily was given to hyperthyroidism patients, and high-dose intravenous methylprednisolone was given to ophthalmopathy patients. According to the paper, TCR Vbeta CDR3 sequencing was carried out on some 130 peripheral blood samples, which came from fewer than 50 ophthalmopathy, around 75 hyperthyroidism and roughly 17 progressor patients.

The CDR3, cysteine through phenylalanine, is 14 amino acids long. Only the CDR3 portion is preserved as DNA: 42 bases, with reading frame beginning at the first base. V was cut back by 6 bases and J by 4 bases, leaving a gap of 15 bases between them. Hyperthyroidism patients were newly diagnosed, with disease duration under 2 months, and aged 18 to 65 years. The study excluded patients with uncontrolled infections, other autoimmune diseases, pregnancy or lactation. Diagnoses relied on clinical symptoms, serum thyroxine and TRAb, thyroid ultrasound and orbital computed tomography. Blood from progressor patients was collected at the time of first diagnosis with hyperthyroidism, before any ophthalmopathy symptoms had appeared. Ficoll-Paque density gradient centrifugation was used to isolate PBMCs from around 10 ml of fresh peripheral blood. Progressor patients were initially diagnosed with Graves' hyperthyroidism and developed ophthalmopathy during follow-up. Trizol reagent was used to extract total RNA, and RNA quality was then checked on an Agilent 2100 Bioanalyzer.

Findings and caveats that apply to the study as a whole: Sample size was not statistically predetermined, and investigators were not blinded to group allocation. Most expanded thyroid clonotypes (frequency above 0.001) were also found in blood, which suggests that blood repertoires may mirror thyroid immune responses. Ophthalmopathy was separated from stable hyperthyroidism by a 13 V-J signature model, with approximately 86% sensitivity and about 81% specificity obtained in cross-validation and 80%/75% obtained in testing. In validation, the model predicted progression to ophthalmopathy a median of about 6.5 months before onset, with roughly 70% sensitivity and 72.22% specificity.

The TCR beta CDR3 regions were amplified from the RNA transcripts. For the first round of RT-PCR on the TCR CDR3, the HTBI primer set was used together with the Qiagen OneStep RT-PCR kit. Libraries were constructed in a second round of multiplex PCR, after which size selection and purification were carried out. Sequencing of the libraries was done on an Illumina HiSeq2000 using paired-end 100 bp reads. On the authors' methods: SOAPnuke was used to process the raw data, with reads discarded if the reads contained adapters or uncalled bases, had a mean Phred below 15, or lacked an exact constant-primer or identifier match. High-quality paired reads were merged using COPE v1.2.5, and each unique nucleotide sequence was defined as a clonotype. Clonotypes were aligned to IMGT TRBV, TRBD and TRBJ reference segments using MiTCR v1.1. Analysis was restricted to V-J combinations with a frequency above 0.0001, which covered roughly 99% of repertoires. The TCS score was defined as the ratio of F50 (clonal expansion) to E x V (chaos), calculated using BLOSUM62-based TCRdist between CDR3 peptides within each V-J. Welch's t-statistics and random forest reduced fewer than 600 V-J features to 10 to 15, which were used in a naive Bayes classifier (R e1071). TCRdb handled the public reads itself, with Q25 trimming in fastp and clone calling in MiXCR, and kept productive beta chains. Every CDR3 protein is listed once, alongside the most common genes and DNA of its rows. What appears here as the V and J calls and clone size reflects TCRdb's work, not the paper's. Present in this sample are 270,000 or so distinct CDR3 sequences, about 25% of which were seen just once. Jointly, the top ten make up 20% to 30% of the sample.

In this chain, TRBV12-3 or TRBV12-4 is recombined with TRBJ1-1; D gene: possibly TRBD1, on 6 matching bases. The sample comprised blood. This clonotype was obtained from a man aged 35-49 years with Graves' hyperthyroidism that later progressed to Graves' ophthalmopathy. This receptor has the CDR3 CASRPGTPITEAFF. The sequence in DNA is TGTGCCAGCAGACCCGGGACACCTATCACTGAAGCTTTCTTT.